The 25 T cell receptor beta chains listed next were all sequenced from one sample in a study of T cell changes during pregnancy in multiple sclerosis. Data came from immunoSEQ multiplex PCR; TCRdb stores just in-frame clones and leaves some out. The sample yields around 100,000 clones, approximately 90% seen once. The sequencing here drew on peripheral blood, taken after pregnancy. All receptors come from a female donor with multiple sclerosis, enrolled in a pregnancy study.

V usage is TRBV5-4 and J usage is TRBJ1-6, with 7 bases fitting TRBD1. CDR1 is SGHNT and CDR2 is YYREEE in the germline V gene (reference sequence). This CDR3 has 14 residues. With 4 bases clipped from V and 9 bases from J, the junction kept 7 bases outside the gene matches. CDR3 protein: CASSTGQLGSPLHF. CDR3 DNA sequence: TGTGCCAGCAGCACGGGACAGCTGGGTTCACCCCTCCACTTT.

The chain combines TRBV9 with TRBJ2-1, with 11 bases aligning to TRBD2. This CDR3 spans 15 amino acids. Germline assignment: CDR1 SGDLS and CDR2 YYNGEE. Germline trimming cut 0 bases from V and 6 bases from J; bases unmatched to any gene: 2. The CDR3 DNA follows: TGTGCCAGCAGCGTAGTAGCGGGGGGGCCCAATGAGCAGTTCTTC. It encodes CASSVVAGGPNEQFF.

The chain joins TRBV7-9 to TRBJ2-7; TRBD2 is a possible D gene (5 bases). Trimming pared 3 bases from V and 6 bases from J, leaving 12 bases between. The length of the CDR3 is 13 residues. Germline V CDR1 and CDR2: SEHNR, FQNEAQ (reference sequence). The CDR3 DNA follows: TGTGCCAGCAGCTTTAGCGAGGTGCGCGAGCAGTACTTC. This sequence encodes CASSFSEVREQYF. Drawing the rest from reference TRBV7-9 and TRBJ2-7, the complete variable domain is DTGVSQNPRHKITKRGQNVTFRCDPISEHNRLYWYRQTLGQGPEFLTYFQNEAQLEKSRLLSDRFSAERPKGSFSTLEIQRTEQGDSAMYLCASSFSEVREQYFGPGTRLTVT.

The CDR3: CASSLGGMGVEAFF. For the CDR3, the DNA is TGTGCCAGCAGCTTAGGCGGGATGGGGGTTGAAGCTTTCTTT. This rearrangement joins TRBV7-2 to TRBJ1-1; D is perhaps TRBD1 (5 bases). V lost 1 base and J 7 bases, leaving 13 bases between the germline ends. CDR3 length equals 14 residues. Germline V gives CDR1 SGHTA, CDR2 FQGNSA. The full variable domain, completed using reference TRBV7-2 and TRBJ1-1, is GAGVSQSPSNKVTEKGKDVELRCDPISGHTALYWYRQSLGQGLEFLIYFQGNSAPDKSGLPSDRFSAERTGGSVSTLTIQRTQQEDSAVYLCASSLGGMGVEAFFGQGTRLTVV.

CDR3 coding DNA: TGTGCCAGCAGCCGAGGACAGGGGGCGGACTACGAGCAGTACTTC. Translation gives CASSRGQGADYEQYF. V gene TRBV5-8 combines with J gene TRBJ2-7; 11 nucleotides align to TRBD1. Germline V gene sequence: CDR1 SGHTS, CDR2 YDEGEE. V was clipped by 4 bases and J by 3 bases; unmatched bases: 6. The CDR3 runs 15 residues.

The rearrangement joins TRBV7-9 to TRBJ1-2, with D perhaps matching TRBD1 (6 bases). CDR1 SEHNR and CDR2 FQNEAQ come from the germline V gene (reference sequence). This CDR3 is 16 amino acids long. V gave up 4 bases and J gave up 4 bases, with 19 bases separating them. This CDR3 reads CASSSRTVGLGYGYTF. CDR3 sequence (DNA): TGTGCCAGCAGCTCAAGGACAGTCGGGTTAGGCTATGGCTACACCTTC.

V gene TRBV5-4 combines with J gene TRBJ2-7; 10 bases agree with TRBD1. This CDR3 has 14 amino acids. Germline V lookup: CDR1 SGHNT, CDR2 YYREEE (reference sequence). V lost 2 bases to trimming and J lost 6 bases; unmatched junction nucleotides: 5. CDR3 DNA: TGTGCCAGCAGCTTTAGGACAGGGGGAAGCGAGCAGTACTTC. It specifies CASSFRTGGSEQYF.

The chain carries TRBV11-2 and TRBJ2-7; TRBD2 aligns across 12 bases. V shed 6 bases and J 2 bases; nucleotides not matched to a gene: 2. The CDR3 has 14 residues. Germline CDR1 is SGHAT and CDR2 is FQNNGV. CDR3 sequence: CASSTSGGTYEQYF. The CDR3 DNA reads TGTGCCAGCAGTACTAGCGGGGGGACCTACGAGCAGTACTTC. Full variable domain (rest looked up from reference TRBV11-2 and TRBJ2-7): EAGVAQSPRYKIIEKRQSVAFWCNPISGHATLYWYQQILGQGPKLLIQFQNNGVVDDSQLPKDRFSAERLKGVDSTLKIQPAKLEDSAVYLCASSTSGGTYEQYFGPGTRLTVT.

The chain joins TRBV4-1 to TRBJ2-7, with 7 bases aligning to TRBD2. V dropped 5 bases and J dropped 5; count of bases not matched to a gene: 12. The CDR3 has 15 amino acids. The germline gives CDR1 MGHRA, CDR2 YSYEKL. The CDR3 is CASSFRGGGGHEQYF. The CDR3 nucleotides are TGCGCCAGCAGCTTCCGGGGCGGGGGTGGTCACGAGCAGTACTTC.

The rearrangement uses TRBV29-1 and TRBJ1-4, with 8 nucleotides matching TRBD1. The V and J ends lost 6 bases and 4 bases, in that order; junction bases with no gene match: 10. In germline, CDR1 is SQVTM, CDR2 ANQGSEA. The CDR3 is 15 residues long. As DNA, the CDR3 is TGCAGCGTGACCCCCGGACAGGGCGTTAATGAAAAACTGTTTTTT. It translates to CSVTPGQGVNEKLFF.

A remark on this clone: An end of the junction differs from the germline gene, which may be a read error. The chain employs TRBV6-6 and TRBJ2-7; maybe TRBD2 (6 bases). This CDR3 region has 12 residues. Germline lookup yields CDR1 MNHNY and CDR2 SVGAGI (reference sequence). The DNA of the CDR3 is TGTGCCAGCAGTTACTCGAAGCGGGCCCCTGAATTC. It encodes CASSYSKRAPEF.

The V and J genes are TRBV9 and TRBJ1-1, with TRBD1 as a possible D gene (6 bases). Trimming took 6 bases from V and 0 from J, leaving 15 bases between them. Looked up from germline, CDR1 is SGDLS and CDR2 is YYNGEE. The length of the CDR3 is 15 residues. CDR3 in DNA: TGTGCCAGCACCGGACAGCAAGGGATGAACACTGAAGCTTTCTTT. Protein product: CASTGQQGMNTEAFF.

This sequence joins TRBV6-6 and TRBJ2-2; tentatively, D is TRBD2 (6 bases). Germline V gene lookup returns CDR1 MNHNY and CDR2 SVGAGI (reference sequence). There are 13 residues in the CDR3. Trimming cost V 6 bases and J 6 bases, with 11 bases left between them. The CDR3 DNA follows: TGTGCCAGCAGATGGAGGGAGTCCGGGGAGCTGTTTTTT. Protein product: CASRWRESGELFF.

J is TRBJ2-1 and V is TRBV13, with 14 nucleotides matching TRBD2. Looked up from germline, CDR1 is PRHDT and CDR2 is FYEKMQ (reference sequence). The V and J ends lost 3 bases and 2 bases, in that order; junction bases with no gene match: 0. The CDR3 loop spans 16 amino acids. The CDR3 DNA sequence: TGTGCCAGCAGCTTGGGACTAGCGGGGGCCTACAATGAGCAGTTCTTC. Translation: CASSLGLAGAYNEQFF.

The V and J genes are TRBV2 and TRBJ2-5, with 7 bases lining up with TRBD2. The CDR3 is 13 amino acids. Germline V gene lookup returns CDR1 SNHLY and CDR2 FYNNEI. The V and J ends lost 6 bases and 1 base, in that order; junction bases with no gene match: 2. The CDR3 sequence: CASRGGTQETQYF. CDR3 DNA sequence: TGTGCCAGCAGGGGGGGGACCCAAGAGACCCAGTACTTC.

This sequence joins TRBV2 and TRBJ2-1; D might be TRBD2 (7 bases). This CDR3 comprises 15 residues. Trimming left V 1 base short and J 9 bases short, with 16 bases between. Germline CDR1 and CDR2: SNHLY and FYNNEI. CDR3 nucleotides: TGTGCCAGCAGTGAAGTGGGGGGGCTCCAGTCTGAGCAGTTCTTC. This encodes CASSEVGGLQSEQFF.

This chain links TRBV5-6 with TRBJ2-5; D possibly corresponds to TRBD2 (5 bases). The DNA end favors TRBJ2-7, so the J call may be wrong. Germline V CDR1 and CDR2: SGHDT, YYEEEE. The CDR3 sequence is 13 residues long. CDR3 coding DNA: TGTGCCAGCATCCGGACGGGAACCTACGAGCAGTACTTC. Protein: CASIRTGTYEQYF.

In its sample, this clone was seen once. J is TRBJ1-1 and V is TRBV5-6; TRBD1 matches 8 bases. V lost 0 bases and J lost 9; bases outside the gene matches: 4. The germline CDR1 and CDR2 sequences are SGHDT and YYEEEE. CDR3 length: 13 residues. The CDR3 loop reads CASSLGRDRKAFF. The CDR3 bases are TGTGCCAGCAGCTTGGGAAGGGACAGGAAAGCTTTCTTT.

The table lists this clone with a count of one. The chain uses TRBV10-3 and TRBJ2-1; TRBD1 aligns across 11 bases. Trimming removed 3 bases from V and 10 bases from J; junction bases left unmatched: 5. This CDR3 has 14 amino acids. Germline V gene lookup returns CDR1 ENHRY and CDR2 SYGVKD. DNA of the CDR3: TGTGCCATCAGTGAAGGACAGGGGGCCAGAGAGCAGTTCTTC. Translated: CAISEGQGAREQFF.

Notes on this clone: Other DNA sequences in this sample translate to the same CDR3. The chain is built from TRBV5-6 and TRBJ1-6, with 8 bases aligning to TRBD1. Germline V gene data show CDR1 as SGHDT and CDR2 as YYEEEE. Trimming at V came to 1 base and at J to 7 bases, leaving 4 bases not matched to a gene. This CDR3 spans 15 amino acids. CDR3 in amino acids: CASSLTGTGNSPLHF. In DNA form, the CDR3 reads TGTGCCAGCAGCTTGACCGGGACAGGCAATTCACCCCTCCACTTT.

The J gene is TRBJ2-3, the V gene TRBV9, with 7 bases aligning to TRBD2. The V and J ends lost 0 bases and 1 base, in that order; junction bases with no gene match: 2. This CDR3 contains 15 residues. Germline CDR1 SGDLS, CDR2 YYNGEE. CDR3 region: CASSVGGGGTDTQYF. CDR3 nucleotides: TGTGCCAGCAGCGTAGGGGGGGGAGGCACAGATACGCAGTATTTT.

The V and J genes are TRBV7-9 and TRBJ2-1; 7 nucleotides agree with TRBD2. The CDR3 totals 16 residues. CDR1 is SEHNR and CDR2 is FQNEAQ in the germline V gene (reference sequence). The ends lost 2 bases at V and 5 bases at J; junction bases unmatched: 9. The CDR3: CASSLHPRSGDNEQFF. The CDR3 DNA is TGTGCCAGCAGCTTACATCCCAGAAGCGGGGACAATGAGCAGTTCTTC.

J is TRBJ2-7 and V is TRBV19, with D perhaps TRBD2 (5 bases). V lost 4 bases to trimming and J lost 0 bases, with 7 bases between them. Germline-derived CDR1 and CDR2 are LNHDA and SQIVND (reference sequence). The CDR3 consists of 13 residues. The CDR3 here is CASSTGSSYEQYF. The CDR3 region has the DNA TGTGCCAGTAGTACGGGGAGCTCCTACGAGCAGTACTTC. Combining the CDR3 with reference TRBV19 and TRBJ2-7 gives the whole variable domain DGGITQSPKYLFRKEGQNVTLSCEQNLNHDAMYWYRQDPGQGLRLIYYSQIVNDFQKGDIAEGYSVSREKKESFPLTVTSAQKNPTAFYLCASSTGSSYEQYFGPGTRLTVT.

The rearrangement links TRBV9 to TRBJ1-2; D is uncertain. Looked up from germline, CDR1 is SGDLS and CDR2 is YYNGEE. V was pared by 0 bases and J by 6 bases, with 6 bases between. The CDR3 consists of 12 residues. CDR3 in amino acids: CASSVGINGYTF. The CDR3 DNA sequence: TGTGCCAGCAGCGTAGGTATTAATGGCTACACCTTC.

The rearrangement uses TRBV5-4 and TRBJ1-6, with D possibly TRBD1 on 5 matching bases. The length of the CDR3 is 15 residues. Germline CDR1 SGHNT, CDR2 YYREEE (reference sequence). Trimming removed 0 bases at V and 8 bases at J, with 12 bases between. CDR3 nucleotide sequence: TGTGCCAGCAGCTTGGTTGGGGCGGCCGATTCACCCCTCCACTTT. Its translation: CASSLVGAADSPLHF.